A single sample is the source of the 28 T cell receptor beta chains below, sequenced in a study of regulatory T cells in long-lasting Graves disease. Time point specified: newly diagnosed GD, antithyroid drugs for less than 3 months. PBMC RNA was the source of the TCR library. Through Arm-PCR of CDR3 regions and iRepertoire HTBI primers, TCR beta libraries were built. MiXCR, run by TCRdb on the multiplex PCR reads, gives a single entry per CDR3 protein. The sample contains about 350,000 distinct CDR3 sequences, over 15% of which appear only once. These same records also appear under a second study, on T cells in Graves' hyperthyroidism and ophthalmopathy.

This specimen consisted of peripheral blood mononuclear cells (PBMCs), obtained at new diagnosis, from a patient treated with antithyroid drugs. The receptors shown here come from a man between 35 and 55 years old with Graves disease.

This clonotype was observed at least ten times. V is TRBV7-2 and J is TRBJ1-5, with D possibly TRBD1 on 6 matching bases. Trimming stripped 0 bases from V and 0 bases from J, with 9 bases between. Germline V CDR1 and CDR2: SGHTA, FQGNSA. The CDR3 is made up of 16 amino acids. The CDR3 is CASSLAGHFSNQPQHF. DNA of the CDR3: TGTGCCAGCAGCTTAGCGGGACACTTTAGCAATCAGCCCCAGCATTTT.

This clonotype was observed at least ten times. V is TRBV9 and J is TRBJ2-5; a possible D gene is TRBD1 (5 bases). Germline CDR1 reads SGDLS; CDR2 reads YYNGEE. The ends were cut back, 1 base at V and 5 bases at J, with 12 bases in the middle. This CDR3 comprises 14 residues. The CDR3 coding sequence is TGTGCCAGCAGCGTAAGACAGTTTCCCGAGACCCAGTACTTC. It encodes CASSVRQFPETQYF.

The sample holds many counts of this clonotype. The V and J genes are TRBV7-2 and TRBJ2-7; perhaps TRBD2 as D (5 bases). The CDR3 totals 13 residues. V dropped 2 bases and J dropped 3 bases, with 8 bases sitting between them. Germline lookup yields CDR1 SGHTA and CDR2 FQGNSA. The CDR3 region has the DNA TGTGCCAGCAGCTTACGGGATTACTACGAGCAGTACTTC. Translation gives CASSLRDYYEQYF.

V and J are TRBV28 and TRBJ1-2; the D gene is possibly TRBD1 (5 bases). CDR1 and CDR2 (germline): MDHEN, SYDVKM. V was pared by 6 bases and J by 2 bases, with 10 bases between. CDR3 size: 13 residues. As DNA, the CDR3 is TGTGCCAGCAGGAAAGGGGCAAACTATGGCTACACCTTC. It translates to CASRKGANYGYTF.

This chain joins TRBV20-1 and TRBJ2-2; D perhaps matches TRBD1 (5 bases). Germline V gene sequence: CDR1 DFQATT, CDR2 SNEGSKA (reference sequence). The CDR3 has 16 residues. V lost 3 bases and J 3 bases, leaving 17 bases between the germline ends. CDR3 protein: CSARVLGIGDTGELFF. The CDR3, as DNA: TGCAGTGCTAGGGTATTGGGGATAGGGGACACCGGGGAGCTGTTTTTT.

This chain connects TRBV28 to TRBJ2-2; tentative D call: TRBD2 (6 bases). The CDR3 extends over 14 amino acids. The germline V gene has CDR1 MDHEN and CDR2 SYDVKM. With 6 bases removed from V and 6 bases from J, the gap between germline ends came to 14 bases. In DNA, the CDR3 is TGTGCCAGCAGCCTAAGGTCGGGAGCCGGGGAGCTGTTTTTT. It specifies CASSLRSGAGELFF. Looking up the rest from reference TRBV28 and TRBJ2-2 gives the full variable domain: DVKVTQSSRYLVKRTGEKVFLECVQDMDHENMFWYRQDPGLGLRLIYFSYDVKMKEKGDIPEGYSVSREKKERFSLILESASTNQTSMYLCASSLRSGAGELFFGEGSRLTVL.

This clonotype was observed at least ten times. The chain recombines TRBV7-6 with TRBJ2-2, with a possible D match to TRBD1 (5 bases). Germline V gene lookup returns CDR1 SGHVS and CDR2 FNYEAQ. V lost 5 bases and J lost 0, with 13 bases in between. This CDR3 contains 16 residues. The DNA of the CDR3 is TGTGCCAGCAGCCCTCGACAGAACCCGAACACCGGGGAGCTGTTTTTT. Translated, it gives CASSPRQNPNTGELFF.

This clonotype was seen a few times. The limits of the CDR3 on the DNA are not certain, so only TCRdb's listed CDR3 is given. J is TRBJ2-3 and V is TRBV29-1; the listed D gene, TRBD1, was not tested against the DNA. Germline assignment: CDR1 SQVTM and CDR2 ANQGSEA. The CDR3 length is 14 residues, termini included. The CDR3 sequence is CSVGGGTENYEQCF.

This clonotype was seen at least ten times. The chain employs TRBV27 and TRBJ2-1; D possibly corresponds to TRBD1 (5 bases). In germline, CDR1 is MNHEY, CDR2 SMNVEV (reference sequence). This CDR3 contains 12 residues. Trimming took off 8 bases at V and 5 bases at J, with 10 bases between the two ends. CDR3 in DNA: TGTGCCAGCCGACAGAGAGACAATGAGCAGTTCTTC. This codes for CASRQRDNEQFF.

This clonotype was seen a few times. CDR3 sequence reads: CASSLVGRMNTGELFF. CDR3 bases: TGTGCCAGCAGCTTAGTAGGCAGGATGAACACCGGGGAGCTGTTTTTT. The V and J genes are TRBV11-2 and TRBJ2-2; no clear D gene. Trimming took off 1 base at V and 1 base at J, with 10 bases between the two ends. This CDR3 region has 16 residues. Germline V gene lookup returns CDR1 SGHAT and CDR2 FQNNGV.

The rearrangement joins TRBV30 to TRBJ2-2, with TRBD1 matching 7 bases. The germline CDR1 and CDR2 sequences are GTSNPN and SVGIG (reference sequence). V shed 4 bases, J shed 7 bases, and the junction held 6 bases outside the gene matches. The CDR3 runs 13 residues. In nucleotides, the CDR3 is TGTGCCTGGAACCCACAGGGGATCGGGGAGCTGTTTTTT. Translation gives CAWNPQGIGELFF.

This clonotype was counted many times. The chain joins TRBV19 to TRBJ1-1; D remains unclear. Germline assignment: CDR1 LNHDA and CDR2 SQIVND (reference sequence). The CDR3 covers 15 residues. The ends were cut back, 6 bases at V and 5 bases at J, with 19 bases in the middle. In nucleotides, the CDR3 is TGTGCCAGTAGAGAGGGTAGTGAGCCACGGACTGAAGCTTTCTTT. It codes for CASREGSEPRTEAFF.

This clonotype was seen at least ten times. V is TRBV6-1 and J is TRBJ2-1; no definite D call. Matching the DNA end better, TRBJ2-5 makes the J call doubtful. The CDR3 spans 14 residues. Germline CDR1 MNHNS, CDR2 SASEGT. The CDR3 coding sequence is TGTGCCAGCAGGTTCTCCGTTGCGGTGGAGACCCAGTACTTC. This sequence encodes CASRFSVAVETQYF.

This clonotype was seen a few times. CDR3: CASTNIREKLFF. DNA for the CDR3: TGTGCCAGCACCAACATTCGGGAAAAACTGTTTTTT. The chain couples TRBV6-2 or TRBV6-3 to TRBJ1-4, with D unclear. The CDR3 loop spans 12 amino acids. V lost 7 bases to trimming and J lost 8 bases, with 11 bases between them. CDR1 and CDR2 (germline): MNHEY, SVGEGT.

In its sample, this clonotype was seen many times. J is TRBJ2-1 and V is TRBV18, with 10 nucleotides matching TRBD1. CDR1 KGHSH and CDR2 LQKENI come from the germline V gene. Trimming cost V 3 bases and J 6 bases; bases outside gene matches: 11. This CDR3 spans 17 amino acids. The CDR3 here is CASSPTHRDRGPNEQFF. The CDR3 DNA sequence: TGTGCCAGCTCACCTACGCACCGGGACAGGGGACCCAATGAGCAGTTCTTC.

V is TRBV6-2 or TRBV6-3 and J is TRBJ2-5, with 10 bases fitting TRBD2. CDR3 length: 15 residues. V lost 7 bases and J lost 5; bases outside the gene matches: 10. Germline CDR1 MNHEY, CDR2 SVGEGT. The CDR3 reads CASTDIAGGGETQYF. The CDR3 DNA reads as TGTGCCAGCACCGACATAGCGGGGGGAGGGGAGACCCAGTACTTC.

This clonotype was found many times. The V call is TRBV2, the J call TRBJ1-6; no reliable D call. CDR1 and CDR2 (germline): SNHLY, FYNNEI. The V gene lost 4 bases and the J gene lost 8 bases, with 12 bases spanning the gap. There are 14 residues in the CDR3. The CDR3 loop reads CASSVETEDSPLHF. The CDR3 bases are TGTGCCAGCAGTGTCGAGACGGAGGATTCACCCCTCCACTTT. Combining the CDR3 with reference TRBV2 and TRBJ1-6 gives the whole variable domain EPEVTQTPSHQVTQMGQEVILRCVPISNHLYFYWYRQILGQKVEFLVSFYNNEISEKSEIFDDQFSVERPDGSNFTLKIRSTKLEDSAMYFCASSVETEDSPLHFGNGTRLTVT.

This clonotype was seen ten or more times. The chain employs TRBV11-2 and TRBJ2-2, with D possibly being TRBD2 (6 bases). This CDR3 has 16 amino acids. V gave up 3 bases and J gave up 3 bases, with 14 bases separating them. CDR1 is SGHAT and CDR2 is FQNNGV in the germline V gene. As DNA, the CDR3 is TGTGCCAGCAGCTTTTTGGCGGGGTTGGACACCGGGGAGCTGTTTTTT. Its translation: CASSFLAGLDTGELFF.

This clonotype occurred many times. CDR3 sequence (DNA): TGTGCCAGCAGCTTGGAGGGCAGGGGGGGAGATACGCAGTATTTT. As protein: CASSLEGRGGDTQYF. The chain joins TRBV5-5 to TRBJ2-3; possibly TRBD1 or TRBD2 for D (7 bases each). This CDR3 comprises 15 residues. Trimming took off 0 bases at V and 5 bases at J, with 13 bases between the two ends. Germline V lookup: CDR1 SGHKS, CDR2 YYEKEE (reference sequence). The full variable domain, completed using reference TRBV5-5 and TRBJ2-3, is DAGVTQSPTHLIKTRGQQVTLRCSPISGHKSVSWYQQVLGQGPQFIFQYYEKEERGRGNFPDRFSARQFPNYSSELNVNALLLGDSALYLCASSLEGRGGDTQYFGPGTRLTVL.

V and J are TRBV9 and TRBJ2-7, with 7 bases that match TRBD1. In germline, CDR1 is SGDLS, CDR2 YYNGEE. J lost 3 bases, V lost 2 bases, and 2 bases had no gene match. The CDR3 has 13 residues. The CDR3 reads CASSVGQDYEQYF. In DNA, the CDR3 is TGTGCCAGCAGCGTCGGACAGGACTACGAGCAGTACTTC.

This clonotype was recorded a few times. J is TRBJ2-7 and V is TRBV30, with D tentatively TRBD2 (5 bases). There are 13 residues in the CDR3. Germline V gene sequence: CDR1 GTSNPN, CDR2 SVGIG (reference sequence). V lost 2 bases and J lost 4, with 12 bases in between. The CDR3 bases are TGTGCCTGGAGTCCCACTGAGCGGTACGAGCAGTACTTC. Its protein is CAWSPTERYEQYF.

V and J are TRBV19 and TRBJ1-1, with 9 bases fitting TRBD1. This CDR3 is 15 amino acids long. Losses at the gene ends were 2 bases for V and 6 bases for J; bases not matched to a gene: 7. CDR1 is LNHDA, CDR2 SQIVND, per germline (reference sequence). This CDR3 reads CASSITTGGPAEAFF. The CDR3 coding sequence is TGTGCCAGTAGTATAACCACAGGGGGCCCCGCTGAAGCTTTCTTT.

This clonotype has a count of ten or more. The chain is built from TRBV3-1 and TRBJ2-5; 7 positions agree with TRBD2. Trimming took 3 bases from V and 5 from J; bases not matched to a gene: 6. Germline values: CDR1 LGHDT, CDR2 YNNKEL (reference sequence). CDR3 length: 14 residues. Here the CDR3 reads CASSHRGRDETQYF. The CDR3 nucleotides are TGTGCCAGCAGCCACAGAGGGAGGGACGAGACCCAGTACTTC.

At least ten counts were recorded for this clonotype. The V gene is TRBV6-2 or TRBV6-3, the J gene TRBJ2-1; the match to TRBD2 covers 10 bases. Losses at the gene ends were 5 bases for V and 4 bases for J; bases not matched to a gene: 5. Per germline, CDR1 MNHEY and CDR2 SVGEGT. The CDR3 loop spans 15 amino acids. The CDR3 nucleotides read TGTGCCAGCAGTCCGGGGACTAGCGAATACAATGAGCAGTTCTTC. It yields the protein CASSPGTSEYNEQFF.

This clonotype appeared many times. The chain joins TRBV27 to TRBJ2-7, with D tentatively TRBD1 or TRBD2 (5 bases each). The CDR3 is made up of 15 amino acids. V shed 8 bases and J shed 0 bases, with 17 bases lying between them. From germline, CDR1 is MNHEY and CDR2 SMNVEV (reference sequence). DNA for the CDR3: TGTGCCAGCCGTCCGGGACGCCTGAGCTCCTACGAGCAGTACTTC. Translation: CASRPGRLSSYEQYF.

CDR3 residues: CAISDKALGENTEAFF. DNA for the CDR3: TGTGCCATCAGTGATAAGGCGTTGGGCGAGAACACTGAAGCTTTCTTT. The chain joins TRBV10-3 to TRBJ1-1; no definite D call. Germline V gene lookup returns CDR1 ENHRY and CDR2 SYGVKD. The CDR3 runs 16 residues. Trimming took off 3 bases at V and 1 base at J, with 15 bases between the two ends.

As to this clonotype: A much larger clonotype is one base distant, so this may be a read error. V gene TRBV3-1 combines with J gene TRBJ2-5; 9 bases match TRBD1. The CDR3 runs 14 residues. Germline CDR1 is LGHDT and CDR2 is YNNKEL (reference sequence). The chain's CDR3 is CTSSQDDRGKTQYF. The DNA for the CDR3 is TGTACCAGCAGCCAAGATGACAGGGGGAAGACCCAGTACTTC.

In its sample, this clonotype was seen a few times. This sequence may be a read error, since a much larger clone differs from it by one base. This chain joins TRBV7-3 and TRBJ2-2; D gene ambiguous. CDR1 SGHTA and CDR2 FQGTGA come from the germline V gene. The CDR3 is 13 amino acids. V was clipped by 5 bases and J by 1 base, with 5 bases between them. This CDR3 is CASSTQNTGELFF. The CDR3 region has the DNA TGTGCCAGCAGCACACAGAACACCGGGGAGCTGTTTTTT.